This T cell receptor beta chain is from a study of blood T cell repertoires in COVID-19. Study-level information: Samples of COVID-19 (acute and convalescent) were obtained from the United States, Italy and Spain. The analysed material was cDNA or gDNA that came from T cells, B-cell-depleted T cells, or PBMCs.

The length of the CDR3 is 16 residues. The J segment lost 7 bases and the V segment lost 5 bases, leaving 14 bases of the junction unmatched. Germline values: CDR1 SGHNT, CDR2 YENEEA. Per the study methods: Using reference gene primer amplification, nucleated cell counts were estimated. Clones were sequenced by immunoSEQ multiplex PCR, and TCRdb holds only the in-frame ones, with some missing. V and J calls and clone size follow that table, whereas D and trimming were derived from the DNA. Among roughly 450,000 clones listed, 90% were seen once. Membership in each cohort depended on participant-reported clinical history.

The clonotype was recovered from a young man who had recovered from COVID-19. The source material was PBMCs or T cells enriched from blood (not recorded which). The V call is TRBV11-3, the J call TRBJ2-1; 7 nucleotides match TRBD2. CDR3 loop: CASSTKTSVPFNEQFF. CDR3 nucleotide sequence: TGTGCCAGCAGCACCAAAACTAGCGTCCCCTTTAATGAGCAGTTCTTC.